Listed here is a single T cell receptor beta chain. Antigen unknown. The CDR3 is 14 amino acids. V was pared by 4 bases and J by 2 bases, with 4 bases of the junction left unmatched. The V gene's germline CDR1 is LNHDA and CDR2 SQIVND (reference sequence). This sample was taken from a study of cytomegalovirus exposure and HLA in healthy donors. General study findings and limits: First-cohort TCR clusters were later found to tend to co-occur in the roughly 130 validation repertoires. As was reported, the classifier diagnosed cytomegalovirus status with high specificity and sensitivity. While the bulk of TCR sequences proved rare, some public TCRs turned up in many donors. In vitro checks showed that a few CMV-associated chains really do target CMV antigens.

Method: immunoSEQ multiplex PCR; TCRdb's copy keeps in-frame clones and lacks some. The sample includes 150,000 to 200,000 clones, approximately 80% of them seen just once. This receptor was taken from a man aged 18 to 29 in good health and CMV-seropositive. The sample consisted of PBMCs. V usage is TRBV19 and J usage is TRBJ2-7; 8 bases are shared with TRBD2. CDR3 region: CASSRPGLAYEQYF. The CDR3 DNA is TGTGCCAGTAGTAGGCCGGGACTAGCCTACGAGCAGTACTTC.